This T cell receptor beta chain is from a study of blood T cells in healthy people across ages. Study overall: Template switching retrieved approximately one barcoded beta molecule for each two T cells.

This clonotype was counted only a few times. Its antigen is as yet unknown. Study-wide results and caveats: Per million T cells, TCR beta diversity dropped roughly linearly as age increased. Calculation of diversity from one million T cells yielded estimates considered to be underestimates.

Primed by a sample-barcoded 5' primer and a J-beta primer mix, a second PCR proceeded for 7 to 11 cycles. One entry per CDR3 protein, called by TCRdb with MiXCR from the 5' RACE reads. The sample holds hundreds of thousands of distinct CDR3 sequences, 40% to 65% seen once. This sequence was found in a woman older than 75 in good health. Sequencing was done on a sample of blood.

CDR3 sequence (DNA): TGTGCCAGCAGTTTTCGGACAGGGGGGAACACTGAAGCTTTCTTT. Protein: CASSFRTGGNTEAFF. The chain recombines TRBV27 with TRBJ1-1, with TRBD1 identical over 10 bases. The CDR3 has 15 amino acids. Trimming took 3 bases from V and 1 from J; bases not matched to a gene: 2. Looked up from germline, CDR1 is MNHEY and CDR2 is SMNVEV (reference sequence).